A selection of T cell receptor beta chains follows, all from one sample in a study of T cells after yellow fever vaccination. TCRdb called the 5' RACE reads again in MiXCR, with one record for every CDR3 protein. The sample consists of almost 600,000 distinct CDR3 sequences, about 13% of them appearing once. This specimen was PBMCs, taken on the day of the yellow fever booster vaccination. These receptors came from a man between 25 and 39 years old who received the YFV17D yellow fever vaccine. CDR3s include the opening cysteine and the closing phenylalanine or tryptophan. D genes are given only for firm matches. Rows give clone size only sometimes, using once, few, many, or a class for an expanded clone.

clone_size d_call j_call v_call cdr3_aa cdr3_nt
few . TRBJ2-1 TRBV30 CAWSFLSSYNEQFF TGTGCCTGGAGTTTTCTAAGCTCCTACAATGAGCAGTTCTTC
few . TRBJ1-3 TRBV6-1 CASRDTDITGNTIYF TGTGCCAGCAGGGACACGGACATCACTGGAAACACCATATATTTT
many TRBD2 TRBJ2-1 TRBV12-3/TRBV12-4 CASSLRPTSGYVEQFF TGTGCCAGCAGTCTCAGGCCGACTAGCGGGTATGTTGAGCAGTTCTTC
. . TRBJ1-1 TRBV20-1 CCARRSPSRELAEAFF TGCTGTGCTAGACGTTCCCCCAGCAGGGAACTAGCTGAAGCTTTCTTT
few TRBD2 TRBJ2-3 TRBV6-2/TRBV6-3 CASSYTQAGLTDTQYF TGTGCCAGCAGTTACACCCAAGCGGGATTGACAGATACGCAGTATTTT
many . TRBJ2-1 TRBV7-9 CASSLRPDSYNEQFF TGTGCCAGCAGCTTACGGCCAGATTCCTACAATGAGCAGTTCTTC
. TRBD1 TRBJ2-5 TRBV19 CASTTGTGRETQYF TGTGCCAGTACTACCGGGACAGGTCGAGAGACCCAGTACTTC
few . TRBJ2-7 TRBV10-3 CAIRRDRGEQYF TGTGCCATCCGAAGGGACCGCGGCGAGCAGTACTTC
many . TRBJ2-7 TRBV27 CASSLSFSQRTYEQYF TGTGCCAGCAGTTTATCGTTTAGCCAAAGAACCTACGAGCAGTACTTC
. . TRBJ1-3 TRBV6-5 CASSYRRGVGNTIYF TGTGCCAGCAGTTATAGGAGGGGAGTTGGAAACACCATATATTTT
. TRBD2 TRBJ2-1 TRBV7-8 CASRKAAGGPGDEQFF TGTGCCAGCAGAAAGGCGGCGGGAGGGCCAGGGGATGAGCAGTTCTTC
. . TRBJ2-1 TRBV6-1 CASRRRDSQYNEQFF TGTGCCAGCAGGAGGAGGGACAGCCAGTACAATGAGCAGTTCTTC
. . TRBJ1-1 TRBV7-9 CASSSTGRNAEAFF TGTGCCAGCAGCTCGACAGGTCGGAACGCTGAAGCTTTCTTT
. TRBD2 TRBJ2-7 TRBV6-1 CASAWTSGSHEQYF TGTGCCAGCGCCTGGACTAGCGGGAGCCACGAGCAGTACTTC